This T cell receptor beta chain stems from a study of identical twins. A single record per CDR3 protein comes from TCRdb applying MiXCR to the 5' RACE reads. The table lists 250,000 or so distinct CDR3 sequences, roughly 13% of them singletons. The germline V gene encodes CDR1 SEHNR and CDR2 FQNEAQ (reference sequence). The CDR3 runs to 17 residues. Trimming removed 4 bases at V and 1 base at J, with 20 bases between. This clonotype has just a few counts. Its specificity is not known. Findings of the study overall: High-abundance cord blood beta clonotypes had fewer insertions; memory repertoires showed none. Zero-insertion analyses were open to partial confounding by invariant MAIT and iNKT cells.

This sample was also put to use in a study of yellow fever vaccine responses in identical twins. That work states: After vaccination, twins' T cell response reportedly seemed partly convergent, partly personalized.

This TCR derives from a woman aged 18-35 years in good health. Sequenced sample: memory (CD45RO+) T cells sorted from blood. The rearrangement joins TRBV7-9 to TRBJ2-7; a weak D match, TRBD1 (7 bases). The CDR3 region has the DNA TGTGCCAGCAGCTCTGTCGTCGGGGCAGGGGGGTCCTACGAGCAGTACTTC. Amino acids: CASSSVVGAGGSYEQYF.